A selection of T cell receptor beta chains follows, all from one sample in a study of vaccination effects on CD4 cells after COVID-19. These receptors are not linked to any known antigen. TCRdb's table, derived via immunoSEQ multiplex PCR, lists solely in-frame clones and lacks some. The sample holds 20,000 to 30,000 clones; 65% to 85% are singletons and the top ten take approximately 15%. The material was CD4+ T cells from PBMCs cultured with SARS-CoV-2 spike peptides, obtained before COVID-19 vaccination. These receptor sequences come from a human donor who had a prior SARS-CoV-2 infection. The CDR3 runs from the conserved cysteine through the conserved F or W. Fields, in order: D gene, V gene, CDR3 protein. A D gene is named only where the DNA matches it firmly.

- | TRBV4-1 | CASSQPGLGHEKLFF
- | TRBV28 | CASSLYGGHSYNSPLHF
- | TRBV18 | CASSQQGNQPQHF
- | TRBV6-6 | CASIRDLRNTGELFF
TRBD2 | TRBV30 | CAWIQFGRGGVDTQYF
- | TRBV2 | CASSEVGTAEAFF
- | TRBV19 | CASRTRGPLHGYTF
TRBD2 | TRBV14 | CASSWTSGYEQYF
TRBD1 | TRBV7-9 | CASSNRTGRSSTDTQYF
TRBD2 | TRBV30 | CAWSRSGRVGDTQYF
TRBD1 | TRBV4-2 | CASSQQGARTYNEQFF
TRBD2 | TRBV19 | CASSIFSGGTDTQYF
- | TRBV30 | CAWSEWGGTGEQYF
TRBD2 | TRBV5-1 | CASSFSGGAETQYF
TRBD2 | TRBV19 | CASPLAGATVAKNIQYF
TRBD2 | TRBV5-1 | CASSPGGHSGSETQYF
- | TRBV11-2 | CASSLGYQETQYF
- | TRBV5-1 | CASRLTSGANVLTF
- | TRBV12-3/TRBV12-4 | CASSNRGGTQYF
TRBD2 | TRBV13 | CASSLGRASISGRIYEQYF
- | TRBV30 | CAWSWGGNTIYF
TRBD1 | TRBV3-1/TRBV3-2 | CASRRQGFEKLFF
- | TRBV6-2/TRBV6-3 | CASTPHGPGRTDTQYF
- | TRBV10-3 | CAISELQGSGTGELFF
TRBD1 | TRBV4-1 | CASSQIDFWRGRDSRMNTEAFF
- | TRBV7-7 | CASSQQAGTEAFF
- | TRBV4-1 | CASSQESGTFFTEAFF
- | TRBV11-2 | CASSALGAYDTYEQYF
TRBD2 | TRBV5-1 | CASSFGHGLAGAGETQYF
- | TRBV5-1 | CASSFQGTDTQYF
- | TRBV6-6 | CASRKEGYGYTF
TRBD2 | TRBV5-1 | CASSLFTGGQETQYF
TRBD1 | TRBV14 | CASSRPARDSSNTGELFF
- | TRBV6-5 | CASRPRTGPQHF
TRBD2 | TRBV11-2 | CASTVVGGETQYF
TRBD1 | TRBV18 | CASSPLDRRTNEQFF
- | TRBV30 | CAWTLGGYYGYTF
- | TRBV6-2/TRBV6-3 | CASSTDRGNTEAFF
- | TRBV18 | CASSPGLDTQYF
- | TRBV7-2 | CASSPGSIGDTQYF
TRBD1 | TRBV4-3 | CASSLRPGQGREQFF
- | TRBV5-1 | CASRAGSGSTEAFF
TRBD2 | TRBV12-5 | CASGSPSRREVYEQYF
TRBD1 | TRBV18 | CASSPDRSTNEAFF
TRBD1 | TRBV27 | CASSPGQLKWNQPQHF
TRBD1 | TRBV2 | CASSLTGVWSGELFF
- | TRBV2 | CASTRRGQETQYF
- | TRBV2 | CASSLGGAHTEAFF
- | TRBV25-1 | CASSAQTAQETQYF
- | TRBV4-3 | CASSQEGAGGYNEQFF
- | TRBV2 | CASIFDSSYNSPLHF
TRBD1 | TRBV7-8 | CASSAPGQGIHEQYF
TRBD1 | TRBV6-5 | CASRSDRVRAGELFF